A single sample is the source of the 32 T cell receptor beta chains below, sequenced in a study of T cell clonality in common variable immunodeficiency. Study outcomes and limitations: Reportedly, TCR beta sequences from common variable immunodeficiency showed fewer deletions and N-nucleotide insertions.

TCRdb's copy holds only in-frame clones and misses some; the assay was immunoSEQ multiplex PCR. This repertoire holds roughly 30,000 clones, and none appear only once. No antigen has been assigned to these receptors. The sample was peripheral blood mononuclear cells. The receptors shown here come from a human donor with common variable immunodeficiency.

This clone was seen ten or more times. The CDR3 bases that were read are TGTGCCAGCAGCAAGAGACAGGCTAACACCGGGGAG. Its translation: CASSKRQANTGE. In full, the CDR3 is CASSKRQANTGELFF. The J gene is TRBJ2-2, the V gene TRBV7-2; D perhaps matches TRBD1 (6 bases). The missing CDR3 end, 3 residues past where the read stops, is filled in from the germline J gene. CDR3 size: 15 residues. Trimming shortened V by 5 bases and J by 2 bases, and 12 bases separated the two germline ends. The V gene's germline CDR1 is SGHTA and CDR2 FQGNSA.

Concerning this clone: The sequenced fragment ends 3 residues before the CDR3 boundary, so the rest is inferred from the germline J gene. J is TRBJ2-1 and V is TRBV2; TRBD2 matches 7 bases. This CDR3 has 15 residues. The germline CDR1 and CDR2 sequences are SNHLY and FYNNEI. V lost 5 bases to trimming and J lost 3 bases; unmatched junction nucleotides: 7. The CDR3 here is CASSLALAVYNEQFF. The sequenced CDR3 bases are TGTGCCAGCAGTTTAGCGCTAGCGGTCTACAATGAG.

Here the CDR3 reads CASSGTGLNEQFF. The sequenced part of the CDR3 DNA is TGTGCCAGCAGTGGGACAGGGTTGAATGAG. The chain is built from TRBV6-2 or TRBV6-3 and TRBJ2-1; 9 bases map to TRBD1. The sequenced fragment ends 3 residues before the CDR3 boundary, so the rest is inferred from the germline J gene. Germline V gives CDR1 MNHEY, CDR2 SVGEGT. The CDR3 loop spans 13 amino acids. With V trimmed by 5 bases and J by 7 bases, 3 bases remained unmatched.

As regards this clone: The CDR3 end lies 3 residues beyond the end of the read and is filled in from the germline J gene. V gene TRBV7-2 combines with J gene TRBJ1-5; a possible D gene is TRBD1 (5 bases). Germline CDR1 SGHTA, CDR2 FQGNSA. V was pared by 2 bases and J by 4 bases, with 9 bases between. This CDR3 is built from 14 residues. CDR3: CASSLRGENQPQHF. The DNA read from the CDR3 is TGTGCCAGCAGCTTAAGAGGGGAAAATCAGCCC.

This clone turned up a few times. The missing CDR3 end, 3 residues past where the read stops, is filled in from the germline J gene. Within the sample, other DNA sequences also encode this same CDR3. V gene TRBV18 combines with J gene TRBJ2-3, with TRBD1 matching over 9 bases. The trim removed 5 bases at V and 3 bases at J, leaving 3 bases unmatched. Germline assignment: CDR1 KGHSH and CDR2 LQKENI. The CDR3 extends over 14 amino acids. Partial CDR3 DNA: TGTGCCAGCTCATTGACAGGGGGGACAGATACG. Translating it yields CASSLTGGTDT. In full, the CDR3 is CASSLTGGTDTQYF.

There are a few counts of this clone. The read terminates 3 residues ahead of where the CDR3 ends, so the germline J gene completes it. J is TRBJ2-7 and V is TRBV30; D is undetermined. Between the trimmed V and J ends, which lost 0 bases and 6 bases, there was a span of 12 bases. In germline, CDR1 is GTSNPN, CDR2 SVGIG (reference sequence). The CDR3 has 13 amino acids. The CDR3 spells CAWSVQSYAEQYF. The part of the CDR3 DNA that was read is TGTGCCTGGAGTGTGCAGTCTTACGCCGAG. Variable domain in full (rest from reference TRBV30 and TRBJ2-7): SQTIHQWPATLVQPVGSPLSLECTVEGTSNPNLYWYRQAAGRGLQLLFYSVGIGQISSEVPQNLSASRPQDRQFILSSKKLLLSDSGFYLCAWSVQSYAEQYFGPGTRLTVT.

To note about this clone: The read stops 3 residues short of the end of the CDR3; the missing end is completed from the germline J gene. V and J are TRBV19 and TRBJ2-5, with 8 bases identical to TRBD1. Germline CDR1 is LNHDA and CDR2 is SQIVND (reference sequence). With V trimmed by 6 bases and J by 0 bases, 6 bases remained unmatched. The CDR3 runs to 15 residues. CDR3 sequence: CASRDRGSYQETQYF. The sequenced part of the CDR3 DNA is TGTGCCAGTAGAGACAGGGGATCGTACCAAGAGACC.

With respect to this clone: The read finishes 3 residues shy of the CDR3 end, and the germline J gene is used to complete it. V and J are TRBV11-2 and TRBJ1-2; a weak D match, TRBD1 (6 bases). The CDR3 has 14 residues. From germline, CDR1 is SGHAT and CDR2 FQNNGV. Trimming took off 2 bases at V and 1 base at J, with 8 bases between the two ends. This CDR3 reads CASSLSDSNYGYTF. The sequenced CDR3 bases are TGTGCCAGCAGCTTATCGGACAGTAACTATGGC.

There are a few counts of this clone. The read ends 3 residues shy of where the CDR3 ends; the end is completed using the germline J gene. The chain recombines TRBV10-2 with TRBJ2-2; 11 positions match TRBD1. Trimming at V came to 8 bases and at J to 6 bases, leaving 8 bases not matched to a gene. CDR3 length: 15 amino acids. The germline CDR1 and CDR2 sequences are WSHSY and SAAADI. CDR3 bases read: TGCGCCAGCCAGGACAGGGGGCGGGGAGCCGGGGAG. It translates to CASQDRGRGAGE. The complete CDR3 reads CASQDRGRGAGELFF.

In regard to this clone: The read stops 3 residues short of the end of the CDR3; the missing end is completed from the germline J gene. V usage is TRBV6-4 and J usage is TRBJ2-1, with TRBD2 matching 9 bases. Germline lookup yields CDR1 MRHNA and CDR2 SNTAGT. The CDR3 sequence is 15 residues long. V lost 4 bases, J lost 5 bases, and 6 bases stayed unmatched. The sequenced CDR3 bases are TGTGCCAGCAGTGGAGTAGCGGGGGATAACAATGAG. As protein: CASSGVAGDNNE. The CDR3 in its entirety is CASSGVAGDNNEQFF.

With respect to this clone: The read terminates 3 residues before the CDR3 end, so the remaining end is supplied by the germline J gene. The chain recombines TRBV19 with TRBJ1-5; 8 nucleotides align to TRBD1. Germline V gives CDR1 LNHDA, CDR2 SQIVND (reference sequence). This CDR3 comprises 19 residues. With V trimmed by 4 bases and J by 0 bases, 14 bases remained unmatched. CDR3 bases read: TGTGCCAGTAGTACGATGGACAGGGCCATTTATAATAGCAATCAGCCC. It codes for CASSTMDRAIYNSNQP. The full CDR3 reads CASSTMDRAIYNSNQPQHF.

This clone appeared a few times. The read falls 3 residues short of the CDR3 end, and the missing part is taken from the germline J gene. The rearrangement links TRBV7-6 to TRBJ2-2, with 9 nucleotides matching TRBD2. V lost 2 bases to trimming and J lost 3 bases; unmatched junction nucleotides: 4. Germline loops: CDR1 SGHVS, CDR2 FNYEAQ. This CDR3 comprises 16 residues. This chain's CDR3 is CASSLTTSGYTGELFF. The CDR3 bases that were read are TGTGCCAGCAGCTTAACAACTAGCGGGTACACCGGGGAG. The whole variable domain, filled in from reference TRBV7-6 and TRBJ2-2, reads GAGVSQSPRYKVTKRGQDVALRCDPISGHVSLYWYRQALGQGPEFLTYFNYEAQQDKSGLPNDRFSAERPEGSISTLTIQRTEQRDSAMYRCASSLTTSGYTGELFFGEGSRLTVL.

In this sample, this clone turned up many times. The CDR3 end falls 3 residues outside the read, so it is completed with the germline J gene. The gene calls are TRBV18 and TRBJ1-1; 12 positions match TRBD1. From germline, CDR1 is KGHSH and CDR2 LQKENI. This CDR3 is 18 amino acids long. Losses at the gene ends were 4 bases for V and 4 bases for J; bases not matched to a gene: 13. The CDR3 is CASSLKTGTGGKTTEAFF. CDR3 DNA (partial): TGTGCCAGCTCACTCAAGACCGGGACAGGGGGCAAGACCACTGAA.

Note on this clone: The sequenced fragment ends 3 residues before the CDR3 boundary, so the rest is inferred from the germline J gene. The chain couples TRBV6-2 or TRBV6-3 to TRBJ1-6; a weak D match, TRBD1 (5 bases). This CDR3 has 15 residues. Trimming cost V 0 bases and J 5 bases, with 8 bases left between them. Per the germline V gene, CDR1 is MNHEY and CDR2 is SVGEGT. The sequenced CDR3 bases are TGTGCCAGCAGTTACTCTGGCAGGGATAATTCACCC. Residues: CASSYSGRDNSP. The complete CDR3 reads CASSYSGRDNSPLHF.

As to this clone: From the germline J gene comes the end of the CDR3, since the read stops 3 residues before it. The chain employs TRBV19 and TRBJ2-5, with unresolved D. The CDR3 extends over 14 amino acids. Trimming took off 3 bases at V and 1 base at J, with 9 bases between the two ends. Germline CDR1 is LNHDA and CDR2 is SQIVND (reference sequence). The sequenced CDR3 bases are TGTGCCAGTAGTATTCTAGGATTCCAAGAGACC. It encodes CASSILGFQET. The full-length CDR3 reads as CASSILGFQETQYF. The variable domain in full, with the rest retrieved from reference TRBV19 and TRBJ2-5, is DGGITQSPKYLFRKEGQNVTLSCEQNLNHDAMYWYRQDPGQGLRLIYYSQIVNDFQKGDIAEGYSVSREKKESFPLTVTSAQKNPTAFYLCASSILGFQETQYFGPGTRLLVL.

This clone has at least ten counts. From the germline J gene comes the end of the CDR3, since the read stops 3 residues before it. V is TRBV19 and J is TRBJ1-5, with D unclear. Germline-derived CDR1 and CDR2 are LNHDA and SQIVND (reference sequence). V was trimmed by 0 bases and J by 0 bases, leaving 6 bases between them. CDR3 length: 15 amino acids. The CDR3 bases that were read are TGTGCCAGTAGTATAGAAGGTAATAGCAATCAGCCC. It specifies CASSIEGNSNQP. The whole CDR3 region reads CASSIEGNSNQPQHF.

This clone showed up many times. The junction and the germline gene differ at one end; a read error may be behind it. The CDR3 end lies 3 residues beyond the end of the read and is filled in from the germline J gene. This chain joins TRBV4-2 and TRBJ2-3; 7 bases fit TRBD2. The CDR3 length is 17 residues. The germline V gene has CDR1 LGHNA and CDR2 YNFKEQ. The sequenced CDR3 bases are TGCGCCAGCAGCCAAGATGTCGGCGGGGGAACCCCAGATACG. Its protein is CASSQDVGGGTPDT. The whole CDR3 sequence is CASSQDVGGGTPDTQYF.

The CDR3: CAWSPWETEFYEQYF. CDR3 bases read: TGTGCCTGGAGTCCATGGGAGACAGAATTCTACGAG. The chain combines TRBV30 with TRBJ2-7; either TRBD1 or TRBD2 may fit D (5 bases each). The CDR3 end falls 3 residues outside the read, so it is completed with the germline J gene. The CDR3 runs 15 residues. The germline V gene has CDR1 GTSNPN and CDR2 SVGIG (reference sequence). V was clipped by 2 bases and J by 3 bases, with 17 bases between them.

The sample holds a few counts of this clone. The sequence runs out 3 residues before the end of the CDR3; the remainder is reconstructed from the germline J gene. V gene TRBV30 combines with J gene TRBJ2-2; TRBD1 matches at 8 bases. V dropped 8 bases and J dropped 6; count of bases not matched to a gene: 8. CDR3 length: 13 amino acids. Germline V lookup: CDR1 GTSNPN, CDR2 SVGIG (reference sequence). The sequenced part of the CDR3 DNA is TGTGCCCAAAGGACAGGGCGGCCCGGGGAG. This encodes CAQRTGRPGE. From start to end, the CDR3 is CAQRTGRPGELFF.

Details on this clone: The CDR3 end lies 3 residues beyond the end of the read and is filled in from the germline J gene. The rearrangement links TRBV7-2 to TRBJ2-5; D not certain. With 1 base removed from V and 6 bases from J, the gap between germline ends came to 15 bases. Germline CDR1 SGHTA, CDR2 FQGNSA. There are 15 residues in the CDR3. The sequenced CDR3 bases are TGTGCCAGCAGCTTAGGACCCGAGCGCGGCAAGACC. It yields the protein CASSLGPERGKT. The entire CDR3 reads CASSLGPERGKTQYF.

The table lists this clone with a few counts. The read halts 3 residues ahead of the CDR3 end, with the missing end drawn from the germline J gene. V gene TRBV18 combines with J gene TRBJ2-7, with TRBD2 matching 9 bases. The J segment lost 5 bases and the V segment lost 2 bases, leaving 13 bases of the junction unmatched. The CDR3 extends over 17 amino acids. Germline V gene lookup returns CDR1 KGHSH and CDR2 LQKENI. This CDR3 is CASSPMVPRGGAHEQYF. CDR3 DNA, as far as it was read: TGTGCCAGCTCACCAATGGTCCCTCGCGGGGGGGCCCACGAG.

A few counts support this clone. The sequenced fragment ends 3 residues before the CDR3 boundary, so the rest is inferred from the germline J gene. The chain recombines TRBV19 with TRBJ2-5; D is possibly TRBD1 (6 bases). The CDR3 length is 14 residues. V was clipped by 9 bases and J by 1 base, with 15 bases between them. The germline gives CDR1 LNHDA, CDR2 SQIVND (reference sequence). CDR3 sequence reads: CASQPGTPQETQYF. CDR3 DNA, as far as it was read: TGTGCCAGCCAGCCCGGGACACCCCAAGAGACC. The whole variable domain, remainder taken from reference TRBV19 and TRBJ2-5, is DGGITQSPKYLFRKEGQNVTLSCEQNLNHDAMYWYRQDPGQGLRLIYYSQIVNDFQKGDIAEGYSVSREKKESFPLTVTSAQKNPTAFYLCASQPGTPQETQYFGPGTRLLVL.

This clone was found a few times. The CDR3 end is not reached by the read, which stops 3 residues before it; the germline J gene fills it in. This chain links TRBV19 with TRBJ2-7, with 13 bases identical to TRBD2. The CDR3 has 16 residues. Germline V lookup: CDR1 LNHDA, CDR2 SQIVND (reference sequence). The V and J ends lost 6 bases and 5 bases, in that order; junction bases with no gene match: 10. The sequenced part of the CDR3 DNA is TGTGCCAGTAGGGGACTAGCGGGAACCGGACCTCACGAG. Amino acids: CASRGLAGTGPHE. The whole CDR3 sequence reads CASRGLAGTGPHEQYF.

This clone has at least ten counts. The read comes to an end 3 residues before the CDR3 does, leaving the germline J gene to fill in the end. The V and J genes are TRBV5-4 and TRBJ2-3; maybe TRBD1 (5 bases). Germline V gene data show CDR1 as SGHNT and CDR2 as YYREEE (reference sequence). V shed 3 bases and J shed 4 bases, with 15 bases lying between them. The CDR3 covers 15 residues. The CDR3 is CASSWQGGRADTQYF. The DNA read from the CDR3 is TGTGCCAGCAGCTGGCAGGGCGGAAGGGCAGATACG.

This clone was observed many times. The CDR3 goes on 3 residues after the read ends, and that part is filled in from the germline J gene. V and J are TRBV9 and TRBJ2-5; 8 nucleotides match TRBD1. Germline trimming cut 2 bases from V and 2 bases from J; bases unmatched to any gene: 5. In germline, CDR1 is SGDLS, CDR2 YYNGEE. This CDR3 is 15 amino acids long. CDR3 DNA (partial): TGTGCCAGCAGCGTCGTGGGACAGGTTCAAGAGACC. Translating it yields CASSVVGQVQET. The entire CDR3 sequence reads CASSVVGQVQETQYF.

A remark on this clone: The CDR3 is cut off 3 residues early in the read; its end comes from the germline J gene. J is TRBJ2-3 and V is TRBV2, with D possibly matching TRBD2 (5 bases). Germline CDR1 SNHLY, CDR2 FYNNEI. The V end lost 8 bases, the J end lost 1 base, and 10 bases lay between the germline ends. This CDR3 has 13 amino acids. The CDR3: CASQRSGTDTQYF. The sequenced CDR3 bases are TGTGCCAGCCAGCGGTCCGGCACAGATACG.

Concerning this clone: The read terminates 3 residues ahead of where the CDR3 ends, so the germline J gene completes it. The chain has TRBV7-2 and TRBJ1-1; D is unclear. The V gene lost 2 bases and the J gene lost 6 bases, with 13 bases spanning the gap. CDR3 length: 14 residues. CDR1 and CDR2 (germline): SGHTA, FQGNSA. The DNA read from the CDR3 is TGTGCCAGCAGCTTATTTGGAGTGAGGGCTGAA. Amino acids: CASSLFGVRAE. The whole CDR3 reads CASSLFGVRAEAFF.

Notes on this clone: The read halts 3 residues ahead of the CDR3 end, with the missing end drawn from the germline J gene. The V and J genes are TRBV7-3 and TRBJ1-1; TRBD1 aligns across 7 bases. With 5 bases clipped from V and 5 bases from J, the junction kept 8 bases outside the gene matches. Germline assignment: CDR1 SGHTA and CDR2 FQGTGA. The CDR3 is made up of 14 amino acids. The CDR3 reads CASSRGGAETEAFF. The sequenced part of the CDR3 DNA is TGTGCCAGCAGCCGAGGGGGCGCAGAGACTGAA.

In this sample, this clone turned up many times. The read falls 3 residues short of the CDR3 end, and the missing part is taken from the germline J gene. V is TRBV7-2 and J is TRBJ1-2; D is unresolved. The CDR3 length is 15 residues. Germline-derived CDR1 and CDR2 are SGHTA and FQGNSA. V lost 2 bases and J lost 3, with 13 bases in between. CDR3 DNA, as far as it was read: TGTGCCAGCAGCTTAAGGGCAGGTGGCGACTATGGC. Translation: CASSLRAGGDYG. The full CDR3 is CASSLRAGGDYGYTF.

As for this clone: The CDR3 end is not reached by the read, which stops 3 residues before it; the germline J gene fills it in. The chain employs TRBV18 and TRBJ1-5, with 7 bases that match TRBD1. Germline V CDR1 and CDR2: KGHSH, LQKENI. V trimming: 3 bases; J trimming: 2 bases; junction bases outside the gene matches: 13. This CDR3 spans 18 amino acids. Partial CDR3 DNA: TGTGCCAGCTCACCGAACCCGACAGGGCTCCGCGGCAATCAGCCC. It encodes CASSPNPTGLRGNQP. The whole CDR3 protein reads CASSPNPTGLRGNQPQHF.

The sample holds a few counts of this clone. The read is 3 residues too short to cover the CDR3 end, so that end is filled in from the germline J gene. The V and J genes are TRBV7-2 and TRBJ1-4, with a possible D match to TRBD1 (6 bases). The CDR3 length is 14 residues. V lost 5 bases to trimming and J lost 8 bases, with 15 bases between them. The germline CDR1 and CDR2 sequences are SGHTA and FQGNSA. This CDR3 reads CASSPRQDTEKLFF. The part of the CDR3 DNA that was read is TGTGCCAGCAGCCCTCGACAGGATACAGAAAAA. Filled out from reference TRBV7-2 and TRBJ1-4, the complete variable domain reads GAGVSQSPSNKVTEKGKDVELRCDPISGHTALYWYRQSLGQGLEFLIYFQGNSAPDKSGLPSDRFSAERTGGSVSTLTIQRTQQEDSAVYLCASSPRQDTEKLFFGSGTQLSVL.

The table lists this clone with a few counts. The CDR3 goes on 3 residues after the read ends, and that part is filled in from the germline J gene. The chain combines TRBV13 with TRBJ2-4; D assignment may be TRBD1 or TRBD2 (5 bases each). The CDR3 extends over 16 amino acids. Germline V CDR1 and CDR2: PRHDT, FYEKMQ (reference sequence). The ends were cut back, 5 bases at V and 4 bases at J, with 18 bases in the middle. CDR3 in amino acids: CASSAEGMGQKNIQYF. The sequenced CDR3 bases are TGTGCCAGCAGCGCCGAGGGGATGGGGCAAAAAAACATT. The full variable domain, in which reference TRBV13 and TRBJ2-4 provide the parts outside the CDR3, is AAGVIQSPRHLIKEKRETATLKCYPIPRHDTVYWYQQGPGQDPQFLISFYEKMQSDKGSIPDRFSAQQFSDYHSELNMSSLELGDSALYFCASSAEGMGQKNIQYFGAGTRLSVL.